One and the same sample provided the 28 T cell receptor beta chains below, sequenced in a study of cytomegalovirus exposure and HLA in healthy donors. The PCR used 60 Vbeta and 13 Jbeta primers. Repertoires were generated with immunoSEQ multiplex PCR, while TCRdb's copy carries only in-frame clones and drops some. The sample contains approximately 160,000 clones, approximately 71% of which appear only once. Source material: PBMCs. The receptors derive from a male donor in good health and CMV-seronegative.

The CDR3 nucleotides read TGTGCCAGCAGCTTCGGGGACATCAACACCGGGGAGCTGTTTTTT. The encoded protein is CASSFGDINTGELFF. The V gene is TRBV5-4, the J gene TRBJ2-2; maybe TRBD1 (6 bases). V was shortened by 2 bases and J by 2 bases, with 10 bases between the two germline ends. Germline assignment: CDR1 SGHNT and CDR2 YYREEE (reference sequence). The CDR3 length is 15 residues.

The gene calls are TRBV4-2 and TRBJ2-1; D is ambiguous. Germline V CDR1 and CDR2: LGHNA, YNFKEQ. V lost 0 bases and J lost 3, with 6 bases in between. This CDR3 is 14 amino acids long. The CDR3 sequence: CASSQDVLYNEQFF. In DNA form, the CDR3 reads TGTGCCAGCAGCCAAGATGTCCTCTACAATGAGCAGTTCTTC.

The genes are TRBV7-3 and TRBJ1-1; a possible D gene is TRBD1 (5 bases). The germline CDR1 and CDR2 sequences are SGHTA and FQGTGA. The CDR3 is 13 amino acids. Trimming pared 2 bases from V and 8 bases from J, leaving 12 bases between. The DNA for the CDR3 is TGTGCCAGCAGCTTAGGACCGAACAGGGAAGCTTTCTTT. Protein sequence: CASSLGPNREAFF.

The V gene is TRBV15, the J gene TRBJ2-3; D is unclear. V lost 1 base, J lost 1 base, and 9 bases lay in between. Germline V gene sequence: CDR1 LNHNV, CDR2 YYDKDF (reference sequence). This CDR3 contains 15 residues. CDR3 region: CATSRGGGGTDTQYF. The CDR3 coding sequence is TGTGCCACCAGCAGAGGCGGCGGCGGCACAGATACGCAGTATTTT.

J is TRBJ2-7 and V is TRBV18; 7 bases map to TRBD1. The CDR3 has 13 amino acids. Trimming cost V 5 bases and J 3 bases; bases outside gene matches: 4. The germline CDR1 and CDR2 sequences are KGHSH and LQKENI. For the CDR3, the DNA is TGTGCCAGCTCATTCGGGACAGACTACGAGCAGTACTTC. This encodes CASSFGTDYEQYF.

The gene calls are TRBV7-3 and TRBJ1-2, with D perhaps matching TRBD1 (6 bases). The CDR3 contains 13 residues. V was cut by 5 bases and J by 4 bases, with 11 bases left in between. CDR1 is SGHTA and CDR2 is FQGTGA in the germline V gene. The DNA for the CDR3 is TGTGCCAGCAGCCCACAGGGCTTCTATGGCTACACCTTC. Its translation is CASSPQGFYGYTF.

This clone has just a few counts. V and J are TRBV6-1 and TRBJ2-1, with 7 positions matching TRBD2. The CDR3 length is 15 residues. Germline-derived CDR1 and CDR2 are MNHNS and SASEGT. V shed 2 bases, J shed 2 bases, and the junction held 3 bases outside the gene matches. The CDR3 DNA sequence: TGTGCCAGCAGTGAAAATGCGGGGGCCTACAATGAGCAGTTCTTC. It is translated as CASSENAGAYNEQFF.

The chain employs TRBV30 and TRBJ2-7; 9 bases line up with TRBD1. With 4 bases clipped from V and 4 bases from J, the junction kept 2 bases outside the gene matches. Germline lookup yields CDR1 GTSNPN and CDR2 SVGIG (reference sequence). The CDR3 has 12 residues. CDR3 protein: CAWTGQGYEQYF. CDR3 DNA: TGTGCCTGGACCGGACAGGGGTACGAGCAGTACTTC.

The count of this clone is one. The genes are TRBV5-1 and TRBJ2-7; 7 nucleotides match TRBD1. The CDR3 runs to 15 residues. The trim removed 4 bases at V and 2 bases at J, leaving 9 bases unmatched. Germline CDR1 reads SGHRS; CDR2 reads YFSETQ. DNA of the CDR3: TGCGCCAGCAGCGATGTAGGGCAGGGGGCCTACGAGCAGTACTTC. This sequence encodes CASSDVGQGAYEQYF.

This sequence joins TRBV6-6 and TRBJ2-7; TRBD1 aligns across 11 bases. The CDR3 length is 14 residues. J gave up 0 bases and V 5 bases, and 0 bases lay outside the gene matches. CDR1 MNHNY and CDR2 SVGAGI come from the germline V gene (reference sequence). The CDR3 bases are TGTGCCAGCAGTGGGACAGGGGGCTCCTACGAGCAGTACTTC. Translated: CASSGTGGSYEQYF.

The V and J genes are TRBV4-2 and TRBJ1-1; D may be TRBD1 (5 bases). This CDR3 has 15 residues. V was pared by 7 bases and J by 1 base, with 16 bases between. The germline CDR1 and CDR2 sequences are LGHNA and YNFKEQ. The chain's CDR3 is CASTPGEGPNTEAFF. For the CDR3, the DNA is TGTGCCAGCACACCGGGGGAGGGGCCGAACACTGAAGCTTTCTTT.

This chain connects TRBV11-2 to TRBJ2-3; D is unresolved. V was clipped by 5 bases and J by 4 bases, with 10 bases between them. Germline V gives CDR1 SGHAT, CDR2 FQNNGV. The CDR3 contains 13 residues. This CDR3 reads CASSPRGPDTQYF. The DNA for the CDR3 is TGTGCCAGCAGCCCCAGAGGTCCAGATACGCAGTATTTT.

About this clone itself: One junction end disagrees with the germline gene, perhaps due to a read error. The chain has TRBV7-2 and TRBJ2-1; 7 positions match TRBD2. CDR1 and CDR2 from the germline V gene are SGHTA and FQGNSA. This CDR3 spans 17 amino acids. CDR3 loop: CASSFPSGLGSSNEQFF. CDR3 DNA sequence: TGTGCCAGCAGCTTTCCATCAGGACTAGGGTCCTCCAATGAGCAGTTCTTC.

This clone was seen more than once but under ten times. Distinct nucleotide sequences in the sample also encode this CDR3. The V and J genes are TRBV4-1 and TRBJ2-3, with 12 bases lining up with TRBD2. J lost 2 bases, V lost 2 bases, and 5 bases had no gene match. The CDR3 has 17 amino acids. Germline values: CDR1 MGHRA, CDR2 YSYEKL. CDR3 sequence (DNA): TGCGCCAGCAGCCAACGCGGACTAGCGGGGAACACAGATACGCAGTATTTT. It yields the protein CASSQRGLAGNTDTQYF.

In this sample, this clone turned up a few times. The sample carries other DNA sequences with the same CDR3. The chain is built from TRBV2 and TRBJ2-4; no clear D gene. The CDR3 has 14 amino acids. The germline CDR1 and CDR2 sequences are SNHLY and FYNNEI. V was pared by 2 bases and J by 1 base, with 6 bases between. CDR3 region: CASSETLAKNIQYF. CDR3 nucleotide sequence: TGTGCCAGCAGTGAAACTCTGGCCAAAAACATTCAGTACTTC.

This CDR3 reads CASSKRYGTGNTGELFF. The CDR3 DNA sequence: TGTGCCAGCAGCAAACGGTACGGGACAGGGAACACCGGGGAGCTGTTTTTT. V is TRBV11-2 and J is TRBJ2-2; the match to TRBD1 covers 8 bases. Germline values: CDR1 SGHAT, CDR2 FQNNGV. Trimming removed 5 bases from V and 1 base from J; junction bases left unmatched: 9. The CDR3 is made up of 17 amino acids.

The V call is TRBV12-5, the J call TRBJ1-6, with a possible D match to TRBD1 (5 bases). V dropped 1 base and J dropped 7 bases, with 5 bases sitting between them. Germline loops: CDR1 LGHNT, CDR2 FRNRAP. The length of the CDR3 is 13 residues. The CDR3 loop reads CASGLDRNSPLHF. The CDR3, as DNA: TGTGCTAGTGGTTTGGACAGGAATTCACCCCTCCACTTT. The full variable domain, completed using reference TRBV12-5 and TRBJ1-6, is DARVTQTPRHKVTEMGQEVTMRCQPILGHNTVFWYRQTMMQGLELLAYFRNRAPLDDSGMPKDRFSAEMPDATLATLKIQPSEPRDSAVYFCASGLDRNSPLHFGNGTRLTVT.

V is TRBV9 and J is TRBJ2-1; TRBD1 might be the D (5 bases). This CDR3 has 16 residues. In germline, CDR1 is SGDLS, CDR2 YYNGEE. V lost 4 bases and J 7 bases, leaving 21 bases between the germline ends. CDR3 DNA: TGTGCCAGCAGCAAAATAGGGGATAGATATACAAATGAGCAGTTCTTC. It translates to CASSKIGDRYTNEQFF.

This chain uses TRBV27 with TRBJ2-4, with 7 bases matching TRBD2. The ends lost 3 bases at V and 13 bases at J; junction bases unmatched: 9. The length of the CDR3 is 13 residues. CDR1 and CDR2 (germline): MNHEY, SMNVEV (reference sequence). CDR3 sequence: CASSFSGAGEQYF. Here the CDR3 DNA reads TGTGCCAGCAGTTTTTCCGGGGCGGGAGAACAGTACTTC.

The V call is TRBV7-9, the J call TRBJ1-1; tentative D call: TRBD1 (5 bases). Germline V gene data show CDR1 as SEHNR and CDR2 as FQNEAQ (reference sequence). The V and J ends lost 7 bases and 0 bases respectively, with 15 bases between them. The CDR3 runs to 15 residues. CDR3 amino acids: CASKLRGQMNTEAFF. CDR3 DNA: TGTGCCAGCAAACTAAGGGGTCAGATGAACACTGAAGCTTTCTTT.

The gene calls are TRBV4-2 and TRBJ2-1, with D maybe TRBD2 (6 bases). This CDR3 has 11 amino acids. Trimming left V 11 bases short and J 9 bases short, with 14 bases between. Germline CDR1 LGHNA, CDR2 YNFKEQ. CDR3 nucleotides: TGTGCCCGACTAGACGTCGGTGAGCAGTTCTTC. This translates into CARLDVGEQFF.

The chain uses TRBV28 and TRBJ2-3, with a tentative D call TRBD1 (5 bases). Trimming left V 2 bases short and J 5 bases short, with 8 bases between. Germline-derived CDR1 and CDR2 are MDHEN and SYDVKM. The CDR3 consists of 13 residues. In DNA, the CDR3 is TGTGCCAGCAGTTTAACGGACATAGATACGCAGTATTTT. It is translated as CASSLTDIDTQYF. Full variable domain (remainder filled in from reference TRBV28 and TRBJ2-3): DVKVTQSSRYLVKRTGEKVFLECVQDMDHENMFWYRQDPGLGLRLIYFSYDVKMKEKGDIPEGYSVSREKKERFSLILESASTNQTSMYLCASSLTDIDTQYFGPGTRLTVL.

The rearrangement links TRBV19 to TRBJ2-7, with 7 bases identical to TRBD1. Per the germline V gene, CDR1 is LNHDA and CDR2 is SQIVND (reference sequence). Trimming took 2 bases from V and 5 from J; bases not matched to a gene: 9. There are 15 residues in the CDR3. This chain's CDR3 is CASSIRGQGVNEQYF. The DNA of the CDR3 is TGTGCCAGTAGTATACGAGGGCAGGGGGTAAACGAGCAGTACTTC.

The chain carries TRBV13 and TRBJ1-1; TRBD1 matches 7 bases. The CDR3 consists of 15 residues. Germline V CDR1 and CDR2: PRHDT, FYEKMQ (reference sequence). Trimming removed 0 bases from V and 3 bases from J; junction bases left unmatched: 4. The CDR3 region has the DNA TGTGCCAGCAGCTTAGGAATACAGGGGTACACTGAAGCTTTCTTT. Protein product: CASSLGIQGYTEAFF.

Many counts were recorded for this clone. The V gene is TRBV4-1, the J gene TRBJ1-1; D uncertain. Trimming removed 0 bases from V and 1 base from J, with 9 bases in between. The CDR3 has 15 residues. Germline V gives CDR1 MGHRA, CDR2 YSYEKL. For the CDR3, the DNA is TGCGCCAGCAGCCAAGACTTGCTAAGGAACACTGAAGCTTTCTTT. Amino acid sequence: CASSQDLLRNTEAFF.

The CDR3 here is CAISEYTGTGLHEQYF. CDR3 DNA: TGTGCCATCAGTGAATATACCGGGACAGGGTTGCACGAGCAGTACTTC. The rearrangement uses TRBV10-3 and TRBJ2-7; 9 nucleotides agree with TRBD1. Germline V gives CDR1 ENHRY, CDR2 SYGVKD. The trim removed 3 bases at V and 5 bases at J, leaving 11 bases unmatched. This CDR3 is built from 16 residues.

The chain combines TRBV6-1 with TRBJ1-6; D uncertain. Trimming removed 2 bases at V and 10 bases at J, with 6 bases between. This CDR3 comprises 12 residues. Per the germline V gene, CDR1 is MNHNS and CDR2 is SASEGT. CDR3: CASSESRSPLHF. The CDR3 DNA is TGTGCCAGCAGTGAATCTCGGTCACCCCTCCACTTT.

The J gene is TRBJ2-2, the V gene TRBV15, with a weak D call TRBD1 (6 bases). Trimming removed 8 bases at V and 4 bases at J, with 14 bases between. The germline gives CDR1 LNHNV, CDR2 YYDKDF (reference sequence). This CDR3 region has 14 residues. The CDR3 loop reads CATDWGPGTGELFF. The CDR3 coding sequence is TGTGCCACCGACTGGGGGCCCGGCACCGGGGAGCTGTTTTTT. Based on the CDR3 plus reference TRBV15 and TRBJ2-2, the full variable domain is DAMVIQNPRYQVTQFGKPVTLSCSQTLNHNVMYWYQQKSSQAPKLLFHYYDKDFNNEADTPDNFQSRRPNTSFCFLDIRSPGLGDTAMYLCATDWGPGTGELFFGEGSRLTVL.